The 5 T cell receptor beta chains reported below all come from one sample, sequenced in a study of blood T cell repertoires in COVID-19. Using immunoSEQ multiplex PCR, the repertoire was profiled, and TCRdb retains in-frame clones only, with some absent. This table holds 180,000 or so clones, about 86% found once. Sequencing was performed on peripheral blood. These receptors all come from a man aged 60-69 years with acute or convalescent COVID-19.

The CDR3 protein is CASSSPQGYGNTIYF. In nucleotides, the CDR3 is TGCGCCAGCAGCTCACCACAGGGGTATGGAAACACCATATATTTT. V is TRBV4-1 and J is TRBJ1-3, with TRBD1 matching 7 bases. The CDR3 spans 15 residues. J lost 3 bases, V lost 5 bases, and 7 bases had no gene match. CDR1 MGHRA and CDR2 YSYEKL come from the germline V gene.

J is TRBJ1-3 and V is TRBV7-9; 8 nucleotides align to TRBD1. The CDR3 loop spans 14 amino acids. The V gene end was trimmed by 3 bases and the J gene end by 4 bases; junction bases not matched to a gene: 2. Germline CDR1 and CDR2: SEHNR and FQNEAQ (reference sequence). The CDR3 coding sequence is TGTGCCAGCAGCTTCAGGGGGCGAGGAAACACCATATATTTT. Translated: CASSFRGRGNTIYF.

The chain employs TRBV28 and TRBJ1-2, with TRBD1 identical over 7 bases. The CDR3 is 14 amino acids. The V segment lost 4 bases and the J segment 6 bases; nucleotides outside the gene matches: 8. Germline V gives CDR1 MDHEN, CDR2 SYDVKM. As DNA, the CDR3 is TGTGCCAGCAGTTCACAGGGGAAGGGGGATGGCTACACCTTC. As protein: CASSSQGKGDGYTF.

The rearrangement joins TRBV18 to TRBJ1-2, with D possibly being TRBD1 (6 bases). Deletions cut 6 bases from V and 2 bases from J, with 19 bases between. The CDR3 runs to 16 residues. Looked up from germline, CDR1 is KGHSH and CDR2 is LQKENI. This CDR3 reads CASSPGQWGTNYGYTF. In nucleotides, the CDR3 is TGTGCCAGCTCGCCAGGACAGTGGGGAACGAACTATGGCTACACCTTC.

The chain links TRBV7-9 to TRBJ2-1, with TRBD2 identical over 8 bases. V lost 3 bases, J lost 0 bases, and 7 bases stayed unmatched. From germline, CDR1 is SEHNR and CDR2 FQNEAQ (reference sequence). The CDR3 consists of 17 residues. CDR3 protein: CASSFAPSGYSYNEQFF. The CDR3 DNA is TGTGCCAGCAGCTTCGCCCCTAGCGGGTACTCCTACAATGAGCAGTTCTTC.